These 19 T cell receptor beta chains share one sample of origin, sequenced in a study of cytomegalovirus exposure and HLA in healthy donors listed by TCRdb under 2017. The method was the immunoSEQ multiplex PCR assay. For the multiplex PCR, a mixture combining 60 forward primers for TCR Vbeta segments and 13 reverse primers for TCR Jbeta segments was used. The table comes from immuneACCESS by way of TCRdb, which keeps in-frame sequences with V and J called. Part of the clones is missing from these tables; in studies checked, under half for an unresolved V gene and the rest for unknown reasons. The sample table lists more than 85,000 clones, approximately 73% of them with a count of one. The biggest ten clones account for around 7.7% of the sample. Material for sequencing was PBMCs. The receptor source for this set is a man aged 40-50 years in good health and CMV-seronegative.

V is TRBV27 and J is TRBJ1-6; 7 positions match TRBD1. Germline V gene data show CDR1 as MNHEY and CDR2 as SMNVEV (reference sequence). The V gene end was trimmed by 5 bases and the J gene end by 5 bases; junction bases not matched to a gene: 9. CDR3 length: 16 amino acids. In DNA form, the CDR3 reads TGTGCCAGCAGTGCTTACGGGACAGAAAATAATTCACCCCTCCACTTT. This encodes CASSAYGTENNSPLHF.

This chain links TRBV18 with TRBJ1-1; 7 bases align to TRBD1. V gave up 3 bases and J gave up 4 bases; unmatched junction bases: 8. Germline V gives CDR1 KGHSH, CDR2 LQKENI. There are 15 residues in the CDR3. CDR3 nucleotide sequence: TGTGCCAGCTCACCTTCCACAGGGGAAGGCACTGAAGCTTTCTTT. This translates into CASSPSTGEGTEAFF.

The chain is built from TRBV5-1 and TRBJ2-5; tentatively, D is TRBD2 (6 bases). Looked up from germline, CDR1 is SGHRS and CDR2 is YFSETQ. CDR3 size: 14 residues. Trimming shortened V by 1 base and J by 2 bases, and 9 bases separated the two germline ends. The CDR3 DNA reads as TGCGCCAGCAGCTTGCGTGGACTACAAGAGACCCAGTACTTC. Translation gives CASSLRGLQETQYF.

The CDR3 DNA reads as TGTGCCAGCAGCTATAGCGGCAATGAGCAGTTCTTC. Translated: CASSYSGNEQFF. V usage is TRBV7-9 and J usage is TRBJ2-1; D might be TRBD2 (6 bases). Trimming cost V 4 bases and J 6 bases, with 7 bases left between them. The CDR3 length is 12 residues. Per the germline V gene, CDR1 is SEHNR and CDR2 is FQNEAQ (reference sequence).

The DNA for the CDR3 is TGTGCCAGCAGTGCGGGACAGGGGATCTTCCATTCACCCCTCCACTTT. This sequence encodes CASSAGQGIFHSPLHF. This chain joins TRBV27 and TRBJ1-6; 10 nucleotides match TRBD1. Germline V lookup: CDR1 MNHEY, CDR2 SMNVEV (reference sequence). There are 16 residues in the CDR3. Trimming at V came to 5 bases and at J to 8 bases, leaving 9 bases not matched to a gene.

This chain connects TRBV11-2 to TRBJ2-1; a weak D match, TRBD1 (5 bases). The germline V gene encodes CDR1 SGHAT and CDR2 FQNNGV. Trimming shortened V by 5 bases and J by 7 bases, and 6 bases separated the two germline ends. The CDR3 totals 11 residues. Written as DNA, the CDR3 is TGTGCCAGCAGCAGGGGTAATGAGCAGTTCTTC. Translation gives CASSRGNEQFF.

This clone is a singleton in its sample. The rearrangement uses TRBV27 and TRBJ2-1, with 7 bases matching TRBD2. Trimming cost V 4 bases and J 7 bases; bases outside gene matches: 13. Per germline, CDR1 MNHEY and CDR2 SMNVEV (reference sequence). The CDR3 runs 16 residues. CDR3 in amino acids: CASSSPPGGGRNEQFF. CDR3 nucleotides: TGTGCCAGCAGTTCCCCCCCTGGCGGGGGTAGGAATGAGCAGTTCTTC.

This clone has only one observation. The chain links TRBV5-1 to TRBJ2-7; 8 bases are shared with TRBD1. Germline assignment: CDR1 SGHRS and CDR2 YFSETQ. Unmatched junction bases numbered 7, after V lost 2 bases and J lost 3 bases. CDR3 size: 15 residues. For the CDR3, the DNA is TGCGCCAGCAGCTTCTTTGCTGGACAGGGCTACGAGCAGTACTTC. Residues: CASSFFAGQGYEQYF.

J is TRBJ2-5 and V is TRBV4-2; 13 nucleotides line up with TRBD2. The V and J ends lost 1 base and 5 bases, in that order; junction bases with no gene match: 10. The CDR3 contains 18 residues. CDR1 and CDR2 (germline): LGHNA, YNFKEQ. In DNA, the CDR3 is TGTGCCAGCAGCCAAGGGACTAGCGGGGGACGTTATAGGGAGACCCAGTACTTC. Translated, it gives CASSQGTSGGRYRETQYF.

V and J are TRBV14 and TRBJ2-7; 8 bases line up with TRBD1. Trimming at V came to 0 bases and at J to 9 bases, leaving 7 bases not matched to a gene. The CDR3 consists of 14 residues. In germline, CDR1 is SGHDN, CDR2 FVKESK. The DNA for the CDR3 is TGTGCCAGCAGCCAAGATAACAGGGGGGTCTTGCAGTACTTC. Protein sequence: CASSQDNRGVLQYF.

V gene TRBV27 combines with J gene TRBJ1-6, with D perhaps TRBD1 (6 bases). Trimming cost V 3 bases and J 6 bases, with 9 bases left between them. This CDR3 is 14 amino acids long. Germline CDR1 MNHEY, CDR2 SMNVEV (reference sequence). This CDR3 is CASSLAGVNSPLHF. In DNA form, the CDR3 reads TGTGCCAGCAGTTTGGCAGGGGTTAATTCACCCCTCCACTTT.

The rearrangement uses TRBV6-5 and TRBJ2-2; a possible D gene is TRBD2 (5 bases). Germline lookup yields CDR1 MNHEY and CDR2 SVGAGI. V lost 5 bases and J 1 base, leaving 11 bases between the germline ends. This CDR3 contains 15 residues. This CDR3 is CASSRSGLNTGELFF. The CDR3 nucleotides are TGTGCCAGCAGTCGGAGCGGATTGAACACCGGGGAGCTGTTTTTT.

The chain carries TRBV7-9 and TRBJ2-7, with a weak D call TRBD2 (5 bases). V dropped 5 bases and J dropped 5 bases, with 22 bases sitting between them. The germline V gene encodes CDR1 SEHNR and CDR2 FQNEAQ (reference sequence). The CDR3 spans 16 residues. CDR3 sequence reads: CASSAGWGDDSDEQYF. The CDR3 DNA reads as TGTGCCAGCAGCGCCGGATGGGGAGACGACTCGGACGAGCAGTACTTC.

The rearrangement uses TRBV28 and TRBJ2-7, with D uncertain. The ends were cut back, 10 bases at V and 3 bases at J, with 10 bases in the middle. This CDR3 is 11 amino acids long. Germline CDR1 MDHEN, CDR2 SYDVKM. CDR3 in DNA: TGTGCCACGGCGGAGTACTACGAGCAGTACTTC. Translating it yields CATAEYYEQYF.

The chain links TRBV11-1 to TRBJ2-5; 9 nucleotides agree with TRBD1. This CDR3 has 18 residues. V shed 5 bases and J 1 base; nucleotides not matched to a gene: 14. Germline V gene sequence: CDR1 SGHAT, CDR2 FQDESV (reference sequence). This CDR3 reads CASSNHGAGDRVQETQYF. In nucleotides, the CDR3 is TGTGCCAGCAGCAACCATGGGGCCGGGGACAGGGTCCAAGAGACCCAGTACTTC.

V usage is TRBV5-1 and J usage is TRBJ1-4; D is perhaps TRBD1 (6 bases). The V gene's germline CDR1 is SGHRS and CDR2 YFSETQ. Trimming removed 4 bases at V and 3 bases at J, with 13 bases between. The CDR3 length is 15 residues. The CDR3 DNA sequence: TGCGCCAGCAGCCGTGGGGGGGCGGCTAATGAAAAACTGTTTTTT. Translating gives CASSRGGAANEKLFF. The full variable domain, in which reference TRBV5-1 and TRBJ1-4 provide the parts outside the CDR3, is KAGVTQTPRYLIKTRGQQVTLSCSPISGHRSVSWYQQTPGQGLQFLFEYFSETQRNKGNFPGRFSGRQFSNSRSEMNVSTLELGDSALYLCASSRGGAANEKLFFGSGTQLSVL.

This clone came up once. The V call is TRBV27, the J call TRBJ1-5; D gene unclear. V shed 5 bases and J shed 0 bases, with 11 bases lying between them. Germline V CDR1 and CDR2: MNHEY, SMNVEV (reference sequence). The CDR3 loop spans 15 amino acids. CDR3: CASSALDYSNQPQHF. Written as DNA, the CDR3 is TGTGCCAGCAGTGCCCTCGACTATAGCAATCAGCCCCAGCATTTT.

Only a few counts were recorded for this clone. The chain recombines TRBV7-9 with TRBJ2-3; the D gene is possibly TRBD1 (5 bases). Germline V gene sequence: CDR1 SEHNR, CDR2 FQNEAQ (reference sequence). Trimming left V 1 base short and J 3 bases short, with 5 bases between. The CDR3 extends over 13 amino acids. The DNA of the CDR3 is TGTGCCAGCAGCTTAGAGGGGACAGATACGCAGTATTTT. Amino acids: CASSLEGTDTQYF.

As to this clone: The same CDR3 is also encoded by other DNA sequences in this sample. The chain carries TRBV4-1 and TRBJ2-4; 9 bases are a match to TRBD1. V shed 4 bases, J shed 14 bases, and the junction held 12 bases outside the gene matches. From germline, CDR1 is MGHRA and CDR2 YSYEKL. This CDR3 is built from 14 residues. The CDR3 region is CASSLNTGGRAKYF. The CDR3 nucleotides read TGCGCCAGCAGCCTAAATACAGGGGGCCGGGCTAAGTACTTC.